The present TCR beta chain was sequenced within a study of shared clonotypes between healthy human individuals. Study-wide results and caveats: Researchers found naive subsets generally carried larger estimated richness than memory subsets.

Terminally differentiated effector memory CD45RA+ cells were left out of the naive CD8 fraction, which was CD45RO-negative and positively selected for CCR7. The data were produced by immunoSEQ multiplex PCR, yet TCRdb's version contains in-frame clones alone and is incomplete. The sample holds about 1,900,000 clones, about 95% seen once. Concerning this clone itself: Its antigen is not identified.

There are 13 residues in the CDR3. Germline CDR1 and CDR2: SGHAT and FQNNGV. Deletions cut 0 bases from V and 3 bases from J, with 5 bases between. The source material was naive CD8+ T cells sorted from blood. The chain employs TRBV11-2 and TRBJ2-5; D uncertain. The TCR sequence derives from a man younger than 35 in good health. The CDR3 here is CASSLEAKETQYF. The CDR3 coding sequence is TGTGCCAGCAGCTTAGAGGCGAAAGAGACCCAGTACTTC. Using reference TRBV11-2 and TRBJ2-5 for the parts outside the CDR3, the full variable domain is EAGVAQSPRYKIIEKRQSVAFWCNPISGHATLYWYQQILGQGPKLLIQFQNNGVVDDSQLPKDRFSAERLKGVDSTLKIQPAKLEDSAVYLCASSLEAKETQYFGPGTRLLVL.